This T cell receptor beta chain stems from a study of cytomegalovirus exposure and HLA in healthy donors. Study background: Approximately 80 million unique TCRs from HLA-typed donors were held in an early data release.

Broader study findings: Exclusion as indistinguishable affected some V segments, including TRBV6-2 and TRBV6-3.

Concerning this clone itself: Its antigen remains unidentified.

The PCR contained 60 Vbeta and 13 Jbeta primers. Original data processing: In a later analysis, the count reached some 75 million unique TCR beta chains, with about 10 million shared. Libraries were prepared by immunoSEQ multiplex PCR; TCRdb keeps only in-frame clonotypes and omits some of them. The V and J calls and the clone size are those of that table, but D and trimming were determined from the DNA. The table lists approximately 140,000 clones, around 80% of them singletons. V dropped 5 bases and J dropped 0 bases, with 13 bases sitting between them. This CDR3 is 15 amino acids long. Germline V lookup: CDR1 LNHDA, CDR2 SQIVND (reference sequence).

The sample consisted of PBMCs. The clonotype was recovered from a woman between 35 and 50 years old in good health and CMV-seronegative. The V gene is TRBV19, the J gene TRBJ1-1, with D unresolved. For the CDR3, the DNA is TGTGCCAGTAGTGGCGTCGGGAAGATGAACACTGAAGCTTTCTTT. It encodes CASSGVGKMNTEAFF.